These 25 T cell receptor beta chains came from one sample sequenced in a study of CD8+CD57+ T cells in acquired aplastic anemia. The patients chosen for sequencing had shown expansion of CD8+CD57+ cells (detected by flow cytometry). According to the study, genomic DNA was the template for TCR beta VDJ and CDR3 profiling. TCRdb re-called the reads with MiXCR, one entry per CDR3 protein. The sample comprises just over 450,000 distinct CDR3 sequences, roughly a third of which are singletons, and roughly 0.89% rests with the top ten. What was sequenced was sorted CD4+, CD8+, or CD8+CD57+ T cells (not recorded which) from PBMCs. The receptors shown here come from a human donor with aplastic anemia.

The chain employs TRBV20-1 and TRBJ2-5; D is tentatively TRBD1 or TRBD2 (5 bases each). Looked up from germline, CDR1 is DFQATT and CDR2 is SNEGSKA (reference sequence). The CDR3 length is 14 residues. Trimming shortened V by 0 bases and J by 2 bases, and 10 bases separated the two germline ends. CDR3 sequence reads: CSARDLWGQETQYF. As DNA, the CDR3 is TGCAGTGCTAGAGATTTATGGGGGCAAGAGACCCAGTACTTC.

This clonotype was picked up many times. The V call is TRBV2, the J call TRBJ1-5; D is perhaps TRBD1 (5 bases). The germline V gene has CDR1 SNHLY and CDR2 FYNNEI. The CDR3 spans 12 residues. V gave up 6 bases and J gave up 4 bases, with 7 bases separating them. Here the CDR3 DNA reads TGTGCCAGCAGGGGGACTAATCAGCCCCAGCATTTT. Translating it yields CASRGTNQPQHF.

The V call is TRBV19, the J call TRBJ1-2, with 8 bases that match TRBD1. The CDR3 has 14 amino acids. Germline V gene data show CDR1 as LNHDA and CDR2 as SQIVND (reference sequence). CDR3 protein: CASQGRAGGHGYTF. The DNA of the CDR3 is TGTGCTTCCCAGGGCAGGGCAGGGGGCCATGGCTACACCTTC.

The chain joins TRBV5-5 to TRBJ1-2; 9 bases agree with TRBD1. Germline V gene data show CDR1 as SGHKS and CDR2 as YYEKEE (reference sequence). The junction had 5 bases not matched to a gene; V was cut back by 0 bases and J by 5 bases. The CDR3 consists of 15 residues. The CDR3 nucleotides read TGTGCCAGCAGCTTGGCCGGGACAGGGATTTATGGCTACACCTTC. Its protein product is CASSLAGTGIYGYTF.

The sample holds many counts of this clonotype. The V call is TRBV19, the J call TRBJ2-2; no firm D call. Trimming took off 6 bases at V and 4 bases at J, with 9 bases between the two ends. The CDR3 spans 13 residues. CDR1 LNHDA and CDR2 SQIVND come from the germline V gene (reference sequence). The CDR3 nucleotides read TGTGCCAGTAGCCCCGGCAGCACCGGGGAGCTGTTTTTT. It encodes CASSPGSTGELFF.

Only one count was recorded for this clonotype. The chain joins TRBV6-5 to TRBJ2-2; 10 bases are a match to TRBD1. Germline V CDR1 and CDR2: MNHEY, SVGAGI. V shed 3 bases, J shed 6 bases, and the junction held 10 bases outside the gene matches. The CDR3 runs to 17 residues. The CDR3 DNA reads as TGTGCCAGCAGTTATTCCGGGACAGGGGTCGGGGCCGGGGAGCTGTTTTTT. Amino acids: CASSYSGTGVGAGELFF.

This clonotype showed up just a few times. The V and J genes are TRBV20-1 and TRBJ1-2; 7 bases are a match to TRBD1. The V gene's germline CDR1 is DFQATT and CDR2 SNEGSKA (reference sequence). V shed 2 bases, J shed 7 bases, and the junction held 7 bases outside the gene matches. The CDR3 extends over 13 amino acids. The CDR3 DNA is TGCAGTGCTAGAAGGGACAGTTCAAGTGGCTACACCTTC. Translating gives CSARRDSSSGYTF.

This clonotype came up many times. The chain combines TRBV19 with TRBJ2-5; D tentatively fits TRBD1 or TRBD2 (5 bases each). The CDR3 contains 13 residues. Germline assignment: CDR1 LNHDA and CDR2 SQIVND (reference sequence). Between the trimmed V and J ends, which lost 6 bases and 5 bases, there was a span of 13 bases. The DNA for the CDR3 is TGTGCCAGTAGGAGGGGCCTCGGGGAGACCCAGTACTTC. Protein: CASRRGLGETQYF.

About this clonotype itself: A much larger clone sits a single nucleotide away, making a read error possible. The chain uses TRBV5-1 and TRBJ2-3; TRBD2 agrees at 8 bases. The length of the CDR3 is 15 residues. Germline values: CDR1 SGHRS, CDR2 YFSETQ. The CDR3 sequence: CTSSLSGKNTDTQYF. CDR3 DNA: TGCACCAGCAGCCTTAGCGGGAAGAACACAGATACGCAGTATTTT.

This clonotype was counted at least ten times. The chain combines TRBV24-1 with TRBJ1-1; possibly TRBD1 for D (5 bases). V lost 4 bases and J 5 bases, leaving 10 bases between the germline ends. CDR3 length: 13 residues. Germline-derived CDR1 and CDR2 are KGHDR and SFDVKD. In DNA, the CDR3 is TGTGCCACCAGTGAATCCGGGGGGACTGAAGCTTTCTTT. Its translation is CATSESGGTEAFF.

The chain employs TRBV7-2 and TRBJ2-7, with a possible D match to TRBD1 (5 bases). The CDR3 covers 11 residues. V gave up 1 base and J gave up 7 bases, with 5 bases separating them. Germline V gene data show CDR1 as SGHTA and CDR2 as FQGNSA. CDR3 residues: CASSLGTEQYF. The CDR3 DNA reads TGTGCCAGCAGCTTAGGGACAGAGCAGTACTTC.

This clonotype has a single count. Since a much larger clone is just one base distant, this may be a read error. Without the conserved terminal phenylalanine or tryptophan, this CDR3 likely stems from a read error. The J gene is TRBJ2-7, the V gene TRBV7-3; D gene uncertain. This CDR3 comprises 14 residues. Germline-derived CDR1 and CDR2 are SGHTA and FQGTGA. V dropped 5 bases and J dropped 6 bases, with 17 bases sitting between them. This chain's CDR3 is CASSRTGGYSEQYS. As DNA, the CDR3 is TGTGCCAGCAGCCGGACGGGTGGGTACTCCGAGCAGTACTCC.

This clonotype was picked up many times. This chain joins TRBV19 and TRBJ1-4, with 7 bases that match TRBD1. The V and J ends lost 4 bases and 4 bases, in that order; junction bases with no gene match: 9. CDR1 and CDR2 (germline): LNHDA, SQIVND (reference sequence). The CDR3 has 16 amino acids. In DNA form, the CDR3 reads TGTGCCAGTAGTACTTCCGGGACAGCTATTAATGAAAAACTGTTTTTT. Amino acid sequence: CASSTSGTAINEKLFF.

In its sample, this clonotype was seen a few times. V and J are TRBV19 and TRBJ2-1; 10 bases line up with TRBD1. The V gene end was trimmed by 5 bases and the J gene end by 6 bases; junction bases not matched to a gene: 7. Germline-derived CDR1 and CDR2 are LNHDA and SQIVND (reference sequence). The CDR3 has 15 amino acids. The CDR3 nucleotides are TGTGCCAGTAGTCCGGGACAGGGGAAATCCAATGAGCAGTTCTTC. Translation gives CASSPGQGKSNEQFF. Full variable domain (remainder filled in from reference TRBV19 and TRBJ2-1): DGGITQSPKYLFRKEGQNVTLSCEQNLNHDAMYWYRQDPGQGLRLIYYSQIVNDFQKGDIAEGYSVSREKKESFPLTVTSAQKNPTAFYLCASSPGQGKSNEQFFGPGTRLTVL.

Details on this clonotype: A much larger clone is a single base away; this may be a read error. The V call is TRBV29-1, the J call TRBJ1-3; D is unclear. V lost 0 bases and J lost 1, with 10 bases in between. The germline gives CDR1 SQVTM, CDR2 ANQGSEA. The CDR3 spans 15 residues. CDR3 amino acids: CSVEDFRGSGNTIYF. The DNA for the CDR3 is TGCAGCGTTGAAGACTTTCGGGGTTCTGGAAACACCATATATTTT.

In this sample, this clonotype turned up a few times. The V and J genes are TRBV15 and TRBJ2-7; D is undetermined. The length of the CDR3 is 14 residues. Germline CDR1 reads LNHNV; CDR2 reads YYDKDF (reference sequence). V gave up 0 bases and J gave up 1 base, with 7 bases separating them. CDR3 region: CATSRESPSYEQYF. The CDR3 DNA reads TGTGCCACCAGCAGAGAAAGCCCTTCCTACGAGCAGTACTTC.

This clonotype has a handful of counts. Mismatch with germline at one junction end may stem from a read error. The rearrangement uses TRBV11-2 and TRBJ2-3; TRBD2 might be the D (6 bases). From germline, CDR1 is SGHAT and CDR2 FQNNGV. This CDR3 contains 15 residues. The CDR3 DNA reads as TGTGCCAGCAGATTAGGTGGCGGGGGCACAGATACGCAGTATTTT. Amino acid sequence: CASRLGGGGTDTQYF.

The chain carries TRBV25-1 and TRBJ2-6; 10 positions match TRBD1. CDR1 and CDR2 (germline): MGHDK, SYGVNS. The CDR3 spans 17 residues. Trimming removed 5 bases from V and 4 bases from J; junction bases left unmatched: 8. The CDR3, as DNA: TGTGCCAGCAGTAAGCGGGACAGGGGCACCGGGGCCAACGTCCTGACTTTC. Amino acids: CASSKRDRGTGANVLTF.

With regard to this clonotype: A much more abundant neighbour one base away suggests this may be a read error. The rearrangement uses TRBV7-2 and TRBJ1-6, with 8 bases fitting TRBD1. Germline V gives CDR1 SGHTA, CDR2 FQGNSA. J lost 14 bases, V lost 5 bases, and 11 bases had no gene match. The CDR3 contains 14 residues. The CDR3 region is CASSSRDRPLTLHF. For the CDR3, the DNA is TGTGCCAGCAGCAGCCGGGACAGGCCTTTAACCCTCCACTTT.

This clonotype was seen repeatedly, ten times or more. This sequence joins TRBV29-1 and TRBJ1-2; 7 bases match TRBD1. The germline V gene encodes CDR1 SQVTM and CDR2 ANQGSEA. This CDR3 contains 13 residues. Germline trimming cut 7 bases from V and 0 bases from J; bases unmatched to any gene: 5. For the CDR3, the DNA is TGCAGCGGTCGGGACAGCGCTAACTATGGCTACACCTTC. Protein: CSGRDSANYGYTF.

The table lists this clonotype with a few counts. J is TRBJ2-3 and V is TRBV9, with 14 bases lining up with TRBD2. Germline V gene lookup returns CDR1 SGDLS and CDR2 YYNGEE. The trim removed 4 bases at V and 5 bases at J, leaving 6 bases unmatched. This CDR3 comprises 16 residues. As DNA, the CDR3 is TGTGCCAGCAGCCTGACTAGCGGGGGGGCGGGAGATACGCAGTATTTT. Protein sequence: CASSLTSGGAGDTQYF.

In its sample, this clonotype was seen many times. J is TRBJ1-5 and V is TRBV6-1, with a possible D match to TRBD1 (6 bases). Germline V gives CDR1 MNHNS, CDR2 SASEGT. Between the trimmed V and J ends, which lost 6 bases and 8 bases, there was a span of 17 bases. The CDR3 spans 14 residues. CDR3 amino acids: CASSPKQGLEPQHF. CDR3 sequence (DNA): TGTGCCAGCAGCCCCAAACAGGGCTTGGAGCCCCAGCATTTT.

This clonotype occurred many times. The chain has TRBV5-8 and TRBJ2-7; maybe TRBD2 (5 bases). Germline CDR1 and CDR2: SGHTS and YDEGEE. Between the trimmed V and J ends, which lost 0 bases and 6 bases, there was a span of 16 bases. The CDR3 totals 15 residues. CDR3 DNA: TGTGCCAGCAGCTTGGATCGGACCTGGAGGCGCGAGCAGTACTTC. Protein: CASSLDRTWRREQYF.

In its sample, this clonotype was seen a few times. The chain employs TRBV20-1 and TRBJ1-1, with D maybe TRBD1 (5 bases). Germline V gives CDR1 DFQATT, CDR2 SNEGSKA (reference sequence). The germline V and J ends were trimmed by 2 bases and 4 bases, with 11 bases remaining between them. The CDR3 runs 13 residues. The CDR3 DNA follows: TGCAGTGCTAGATGGCCCGGGGGCACTGAAGCTTTCTTT. Protein product: CSARWPGGTEAFF.

The chain recombines TRBV2 with TRBJ2-7, with 11 nucleotides matching TRBD2. The germline gives CDR1 SNHLY, CDR2 FYNNEI. J gave up 6 bases and V 5 bases, and 6 bases lay outside the gene matches. The CDR3 runs to 14 residues. The CDR3 sequence: CASSRTSGSGEQYF. The CDR3 DNA is TGTGCCAGCAGTCGTACTAGCGGGAGTGGCGAGCAGTACTTC. Variable domain in full (rest from reference TRBV2 and TRBJ2-7): EPEVTQTPSHQVTQMGQEVILRCVPISNHLYFYWYRQILGQKVEFLVSFYNNEISEKSEIFDDQFSVERPDGSNFTLKIRSTKLEDSAMYFCASSRTSGSGEQYFGPGTRLTVT.